Sequencing of this T cell receptor (beta chain) was carried out in a study of beta chain features in type 1 diabetes. The CDR3 runs 18 residues. The V gene's germline CDR1 is MGHRA and CDR2 YSYEKL. The V and J ends lost 0 bases and 2 bases respectively, with 19 bases between them. Sequenced material consisted of expressed TCRB transcripts (all of the isolated RNA was reverse transcribed). Method: immunoSEQ multiplex PCR; TCRdb's copy keeps in-frame clones and lacks some. Counted here are 30,000 or so clones, almost 65% occurring once; the ten biggest clones make up about 2.4%. General study points: Type 1 diabetes patients had TCRB CDR3s that were shorter (moderately but significantly so) in all four CD4+ subsets. There was no resolution here of whether HLA type influences TCRB rearrangement.

Concerning this clone: Its antigen remains unidentified.

The specimen was Tregs from blood. The chain combines TRBV4-1 with TRBJ1-1, with D maybe TRBD1 (6 bases). The origin of this receptor is a young woman with type 1 diabetes. The CDR3 reads CASSQDPNRQAKNTEAFF. The CDR3 DNA reads TGCGCCAGCAGCCAAGATCCCAACCGACAGGCCAAAAACACTGAAGCTTTCTTT.